The T cell receptor (beta chain) under discussion was sequenced for a study of technical replicates of blood from several donors. Germline CDR1 and CDR2: MDHEN and SYDVKM. This CDR3 comprises 16 residues. With V trimmed by 4 bases and J by 4 bases, 7 bases remained unmatched. The assay was immunoSEQ multiplex PCR, and TCRdb's table has in-frame clones only and misses some. In the table there are 70,000 to 95,000 clones, approximately 96% of which are singletons. Sequenced input: T cells isolated from PBMCs. The sequence was collected from a human donor in good health. The rearrangement joins TRBV28 to TRBJ1-4; TRBD1 aligns across 9 bases. CDR3 sequence: CASSSNRDRVNEKLFF. The CDR3 bases are TGTGCCAGCAGTTCGAATCGGGACAGGGTTAATGAAAAACTGTTTTTT. Filled out from reference TRBV28 and TRBJ1-4, the complete variable domain reads DVKVTQSSRYLVKRTGEKVFLECVQDMDHENMFWYRQDPGLGLRLIYFSYDVKMKEKGDIPEGYSVSREKKERFSLILESASTNQTSMYLCASSSNRDRVNEKLFFGSGTQLSVL.